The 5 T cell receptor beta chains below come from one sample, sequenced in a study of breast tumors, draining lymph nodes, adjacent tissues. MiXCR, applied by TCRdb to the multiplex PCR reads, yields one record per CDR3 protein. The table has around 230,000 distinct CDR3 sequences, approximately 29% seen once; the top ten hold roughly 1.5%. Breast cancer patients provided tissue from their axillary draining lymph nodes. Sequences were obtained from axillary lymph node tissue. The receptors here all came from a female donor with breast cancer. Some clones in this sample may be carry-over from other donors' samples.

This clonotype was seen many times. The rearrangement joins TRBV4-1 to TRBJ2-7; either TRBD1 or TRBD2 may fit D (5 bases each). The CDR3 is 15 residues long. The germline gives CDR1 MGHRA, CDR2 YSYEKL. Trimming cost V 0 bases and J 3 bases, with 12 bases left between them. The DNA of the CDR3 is TGCGCCAGCAGCCAAGACTCGGGGACCCTCTACGAGCAGTACTTC. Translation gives CASSQDSGTLYEQYF.

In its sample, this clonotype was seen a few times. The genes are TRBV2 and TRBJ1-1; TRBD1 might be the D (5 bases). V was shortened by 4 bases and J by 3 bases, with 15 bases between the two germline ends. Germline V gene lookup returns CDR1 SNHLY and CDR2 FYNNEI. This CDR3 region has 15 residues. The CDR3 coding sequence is TGTGCCAGCAGTGGTACTGGGGGGTTGTACACTGAAGCTTTCTTT. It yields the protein CASSGTGGLYTEAFF.

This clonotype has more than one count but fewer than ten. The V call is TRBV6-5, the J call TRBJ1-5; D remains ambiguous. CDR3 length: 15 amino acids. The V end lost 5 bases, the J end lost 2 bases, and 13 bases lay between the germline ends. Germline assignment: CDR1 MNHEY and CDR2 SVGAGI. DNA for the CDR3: TGTGCCAGCAGTCACGACCCTTCGGGCAATCAGCCCCAGCATTTT. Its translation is CASSHDPSGNQPQHF.

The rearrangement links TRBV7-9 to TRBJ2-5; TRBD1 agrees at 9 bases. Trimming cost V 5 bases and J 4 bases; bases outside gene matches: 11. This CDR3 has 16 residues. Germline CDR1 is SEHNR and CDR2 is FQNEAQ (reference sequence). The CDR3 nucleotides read TGTGCCAGCAGCCTCTTCGACAGGGGGAGAGGAGAGACCCAGTACTTC. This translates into CASSLFDRGRGETQYF.

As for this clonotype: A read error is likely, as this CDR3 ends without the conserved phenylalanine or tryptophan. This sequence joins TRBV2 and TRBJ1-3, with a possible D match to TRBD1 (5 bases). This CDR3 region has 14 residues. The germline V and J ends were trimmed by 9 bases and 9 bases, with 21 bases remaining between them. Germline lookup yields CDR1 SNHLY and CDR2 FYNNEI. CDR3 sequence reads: CASKNGAGGGTIYS. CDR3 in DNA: TGTGCCAGTAAAAACGGGGCGGGAGGAGGCACCATATATTCT.